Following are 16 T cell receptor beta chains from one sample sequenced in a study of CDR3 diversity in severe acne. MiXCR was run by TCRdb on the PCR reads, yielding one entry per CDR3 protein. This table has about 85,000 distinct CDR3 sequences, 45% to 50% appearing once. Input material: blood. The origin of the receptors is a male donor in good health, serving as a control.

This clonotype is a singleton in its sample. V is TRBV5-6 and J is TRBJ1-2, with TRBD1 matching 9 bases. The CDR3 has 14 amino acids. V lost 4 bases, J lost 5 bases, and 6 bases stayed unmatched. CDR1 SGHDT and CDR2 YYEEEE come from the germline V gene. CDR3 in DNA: TGTGCCAGCAGCCATGGACAGGGGCGATATGGCTACACCTTC. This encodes CASSHGQGRYGYTF.

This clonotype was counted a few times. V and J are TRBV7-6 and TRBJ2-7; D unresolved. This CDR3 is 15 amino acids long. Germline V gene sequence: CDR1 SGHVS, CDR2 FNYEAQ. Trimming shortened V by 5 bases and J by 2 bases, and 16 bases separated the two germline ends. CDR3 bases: TGTGCCAGCAGCGCAGGCCCCGGGCTAACCTACGAGCAGTACTTC. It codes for CASSAGPGLTYEQYF.

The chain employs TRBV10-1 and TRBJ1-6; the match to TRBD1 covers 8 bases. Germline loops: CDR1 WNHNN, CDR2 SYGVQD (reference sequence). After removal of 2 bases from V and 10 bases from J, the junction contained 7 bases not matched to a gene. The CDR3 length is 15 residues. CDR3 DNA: TGCGCCAGCAGTGAGCGGGGCAGGGGGCAATCACCCCTCCACTTT. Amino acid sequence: CASSERGRGQSPLHF.

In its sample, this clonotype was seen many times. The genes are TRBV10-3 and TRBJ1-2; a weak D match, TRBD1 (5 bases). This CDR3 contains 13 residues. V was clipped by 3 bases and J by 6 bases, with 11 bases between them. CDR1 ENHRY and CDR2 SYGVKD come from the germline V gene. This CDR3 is CAISDGRVHGYTF. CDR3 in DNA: TGTGCCATCAGTGACGGCAGGGTTCATGGCTACACCTTC.

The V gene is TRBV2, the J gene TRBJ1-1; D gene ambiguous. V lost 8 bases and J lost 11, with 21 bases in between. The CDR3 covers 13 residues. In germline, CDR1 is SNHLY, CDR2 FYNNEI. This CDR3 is CASLTGSPMRAFF. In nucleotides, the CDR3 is TGTGCCAGCCTGACGGGATCTCCTATGAGGGCTTTCTTT.

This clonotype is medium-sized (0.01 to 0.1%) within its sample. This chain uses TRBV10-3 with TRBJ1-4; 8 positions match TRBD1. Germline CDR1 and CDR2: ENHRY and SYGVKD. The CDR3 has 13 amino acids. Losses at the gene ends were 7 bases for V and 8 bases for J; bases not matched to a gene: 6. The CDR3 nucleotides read TGTGCCATCAAGGACAGGGAGGAGGAAAAACTGTTTTTT. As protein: CAIKDREEEKLFF.

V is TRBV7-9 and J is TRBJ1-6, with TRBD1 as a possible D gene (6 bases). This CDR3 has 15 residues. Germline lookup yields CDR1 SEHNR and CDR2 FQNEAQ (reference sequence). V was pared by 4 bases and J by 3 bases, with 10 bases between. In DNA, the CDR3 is TGTGCCAGCAGCTCCCGGGACAACTATAATTCACCCCTCCACTTT. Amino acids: CASSSRDNYNSPLHF.

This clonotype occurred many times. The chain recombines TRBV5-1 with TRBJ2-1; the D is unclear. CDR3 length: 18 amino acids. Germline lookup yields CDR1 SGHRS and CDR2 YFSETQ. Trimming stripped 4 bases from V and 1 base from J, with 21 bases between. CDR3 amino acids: CASSNTLGGSVSYNEQFF. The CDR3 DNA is TGCGCCAGCAGCAACACTTTGGGTGGGTCCGTGTCCTACAATGAGCAGTTCTTC.

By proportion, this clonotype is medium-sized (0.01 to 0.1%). The CDR3, as DNA: TGTGCCAGCAGTGATGGTTGGACGGAAGAATTCTATGGCTACACCTTC. It translates to CASSDGWTEEFYGYTF. The chain joins TRBV2 to TRBJ1-2, with D hard to call. CDR1 SNHLY and CDR2 FYNNEI come from the germline V gene. Trimming removed 3 bases from V and 4 bases from J, with 18 bases in between. The CDR3 has 16 amino acids.

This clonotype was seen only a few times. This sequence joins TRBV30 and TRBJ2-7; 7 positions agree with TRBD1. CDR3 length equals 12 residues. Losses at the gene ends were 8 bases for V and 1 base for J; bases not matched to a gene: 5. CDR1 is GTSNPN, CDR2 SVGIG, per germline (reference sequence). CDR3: CAGDRDSYEQYF. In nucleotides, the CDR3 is TGTGCCGGTGACAGGGATTCCTACGAGCAGTACTTC.

DNA for the CDR3: TGTGCCAGCAGCTTAAGTAGCGGGAGCTGGAAGACCCAGTACTTC. Its protein product is CASSLSSGSWKTQYF. The chain is built from TRBV7-2 and TRBJ2-5; 9 bases line up with TRBD2. Germline V lookup: CDR1 SGHTA, CDR2 FQGNSA. V was pared by 2 bases and J by 6 bases, with 7 bases of the junction left unmatched. The CDR3 is 15 residues long. Full variable domain (remainder filled in from reference TRBV7-2 and TRBJ2-5): GAGVSQSPSNKVTEKGKDVELRCDPISGHTALYWYRQSLGQGLEFLIYFQGNSAPDKSGLPSDRFSAERTGGSVSTLTIQRTQQEDSAVYLCASSLSSGSWKTQYFGPGTRLLVL.

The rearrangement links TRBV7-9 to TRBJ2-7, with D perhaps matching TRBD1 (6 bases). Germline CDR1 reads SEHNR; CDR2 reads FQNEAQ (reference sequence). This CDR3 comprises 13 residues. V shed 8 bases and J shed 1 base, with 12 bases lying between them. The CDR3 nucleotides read TGTGCCAGCGGGACCGGACAGTCCTACGAGCAGTACTTC. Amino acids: CASGTGQSYEQYF.

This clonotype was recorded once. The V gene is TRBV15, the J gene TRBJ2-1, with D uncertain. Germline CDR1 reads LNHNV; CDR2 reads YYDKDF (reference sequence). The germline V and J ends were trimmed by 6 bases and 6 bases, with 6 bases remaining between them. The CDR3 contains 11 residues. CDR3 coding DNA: TGTGCCACCAGACTGGGCAATGAGCAGTTCTTC. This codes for CATRLGNEQFF.

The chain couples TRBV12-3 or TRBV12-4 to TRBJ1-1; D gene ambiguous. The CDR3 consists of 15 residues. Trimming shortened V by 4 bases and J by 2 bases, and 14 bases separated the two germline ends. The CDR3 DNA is TGTGCCAGCAGTTACCTTTTGGCAGGCAACACTGAAGCTTTCTTT. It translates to CASSYLLAGNTEAFF.

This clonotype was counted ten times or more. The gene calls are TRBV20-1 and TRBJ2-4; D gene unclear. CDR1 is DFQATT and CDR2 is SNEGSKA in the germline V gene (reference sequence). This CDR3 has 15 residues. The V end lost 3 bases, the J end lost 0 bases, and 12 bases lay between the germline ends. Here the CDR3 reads CSARDPILAKNIQYF. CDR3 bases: TGCAGTGCTAGGGACCCGATTCTAGCCAAAAACATTCAGTACTTC.

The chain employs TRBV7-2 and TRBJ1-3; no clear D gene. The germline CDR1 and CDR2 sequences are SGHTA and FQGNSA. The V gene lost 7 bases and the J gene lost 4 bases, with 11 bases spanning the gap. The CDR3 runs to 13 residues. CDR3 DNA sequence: TGTGCCAGCAAAACATATGGGGGAAACACCATATATTTT. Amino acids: CASKTYGGNTIYF.